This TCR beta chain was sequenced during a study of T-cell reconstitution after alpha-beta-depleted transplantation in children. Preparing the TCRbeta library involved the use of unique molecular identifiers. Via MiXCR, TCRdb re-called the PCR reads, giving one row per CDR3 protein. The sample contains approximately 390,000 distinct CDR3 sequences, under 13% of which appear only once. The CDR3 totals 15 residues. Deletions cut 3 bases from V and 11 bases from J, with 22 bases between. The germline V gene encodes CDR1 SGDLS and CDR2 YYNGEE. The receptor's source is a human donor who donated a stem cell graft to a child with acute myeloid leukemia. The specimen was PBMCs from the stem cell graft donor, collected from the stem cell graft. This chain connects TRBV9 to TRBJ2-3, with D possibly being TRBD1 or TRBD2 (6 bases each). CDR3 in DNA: TGTGCCAGCAGCGGGGATGGGGGGCCCCTAGGGGGGCAGTATTTT. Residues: CASSGDGGPLGGQYF. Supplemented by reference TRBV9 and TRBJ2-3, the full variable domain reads DSGVTQTPKHLITATGQRVTLRCSPRSGDLSVYWYQQSLDQGLQFLIQYYNGEERAKGNILERFSAQQFPDLHSELNLSSLELGDSALYFCASSGDGGPLGGQYFGPGTRLTVL.